Below are 17 T cell receptor beta chains sequenced from a single sample in a study of blood T cell repertoires in COVID-19. Using immunoSEQ multiplex PCR, the repertoire was profiled, and TCRdb retains in-frame clones only, with some absent. The sample records 300,000 or so clones, 87% being singletons. The specimen sequenced was peripheral blood. Source of these receptors: a woman aged 40 to 50 who had recovered from COVID-19.

On this clone itself: The same CDR3 is also encoded by other DNA sequences in this sample. The gene calls are TRBV5-6 and TRBJ1-2; D not certain. Germline CDR1 SGHDT, CDR2 YYEEEE. V lost 1 base and J 3 bases, leaving 4 bases between the germline ends. This CDR3 is built from 12 residues. CDR3 sequence (DNA): TGTGCCAGCAGCTTGACAGACTATGGCTACACCTTC. Protein: CASSLTDYGYTF. Drawing the rest from reference TRBV5-6 and TRBJ1-2, the complete variable domain is DAGVTQSPTHLIKTRGQQVTLRCSPKSGHDTVSWYQQALGQGPQFIFQYYEEEERQRGNFPDRFSGHQFPNYSSELNVNALLLGDSALYLCASSLTDYGYTFGSGTRLTVV.

The chain employs TRBV15 and TRBJ1-3; no clear D. Germline loops: CDR1 LNHNV, CDR2 YYDKDF (reference sequence). The CDR3 sequence is 15 residues long. The germline V and J ends were trimmed by 0 bases and 3 bases, with 9 bases remaining between them. As DNA, the CDR3 is TGTGCCACCAGCAGAGAGAGGGTTGGTGGAAACACCATATATTTT. It is translated as CATSRERVGGNTIYF.

The chain employs TRBV5-1 and TRBJ1-2; no reliable D call. In germline, CDR1 is SGHRS, CDR2 YFSETQ. The V gene lost 0 bases and the J gene lost 5 bases, with 11 bases spanning the gap. The CDR3 contains 14 residues. The CDR3: CASSLAGEGYGYTF. CDR3 DNA sequence: TGCGCCAGCAGCTTGGCCGGGGAAGGGTATGGCTACACCTTC.

This chain connects TRBV3-1 (or the pseudogene TRBV3-2) to TRBJ1-1, with D unresolved. The CDR3 is made up of 13 amino acids. CDR1 is LGHDT, CDR2 YNNKEL, per germline (reference sequence). Trimming removed 6 bases from V and 0 bases from J, with 8 bases in between. The CDR3 DNA follows: TGTGCCAGCAGTTCAGGTTTGAACACTGAAGCTTTCTTT. As protein: CASSSGLNTEAFF.

The rearrangement uses TRBV7-2 and TRBJ1-6, with 8 bases matching TRBD1. V lost 5 bases, J lost 3 bases, and 3 bases stayed unmatched. CDR1 and CDR2 from the germline V gene are SGHTA and FQGNSA. This CDR3 comprises 15 residues. DNA of the CDR3: TGTGCCAGCAGCGAGGGACAGGTCTATAATTCACCCCTCCACTTT. It translates to CASSEGQVYNSPLHF.

The chain couples TRBV13 to TRBJ1-2; D is possibly TRBD1 (6 bases). The V end was cut by 0 bases, the J end by 4 bases, with 15 bases between. The CDR3 covers 16 residues. Germline V gene data show CDR1 as PRHDT and CDR2 as FYEKMQ (reference sequence). The CDR3 DNA reads TGTGCCAGCAGCTTAGGCCGGGGGGCGGGAGTCTATGGCTACACCTTC. It specifies CASSLGRGAGVYGYTF.

The chain employs TRBV10-1 and TRBJ1-2; D is undetermined. V was clipped by 0 bases and J by 8 bases, with 10 bases between them. The CDR3 totals 13 residues. The germline V gene encodes CDR1 WNHNN and CDR2 SYGVQD (reference sequence). CDR3 in amino acids: CASSESMRAGYTF. CDR3 coding DNA: TGCGCCAGCAGTGAGTCGATGCGGGCCGGCTACACCTTC.

The rearrangement joins TRBV5-1 to TRBJ2-6, with 9 bases matching TRBD2. The CDR3 runs to 20 residues. The V gene's germline CDR1 is SGHRS and CDR2 YFSETQ. V trimming: 6 bases; J trimming: 0 bases; junction bases outside the gene matches: 16. The CDR3 sequence: CASTNGGLAGTYSGANVLTF. CDR3 nucleotide sequence: TGCGCCAGCACTAATGGGGGCCTAGCGGGGACTTACTCTGGGGCCAACGTCCTGACTTTC. Filled out from reference TRBV5-1 and TRBJ2-6, the complete variable domain reads KAGVTQTPRYLIKTRGQQVTLSCSPISGHRSVSWYQQTPGQGLQFLFEYFSETQRNKGNFPGRFSGRQFSNSRSEMNVSTLELGDSALYLCASTNGGLAGTYSGANVLTFGAGSRLTVL.

The chain is built from TRBV29-1 and TRBJ2-7, with 9 bases that match TRBD1. Per the germline V gene, CDR1 is SQVTM and CDR2 is ANQGSEA. V lost 1 base, J lost 2 bases, and 0 bases stayed unmatched. The CDR3 length is 13 residues. DNA of the CDR3: TGCAGCGTTGAAGGGACAGGGGCCTACGAGCAGTACTTC. Residues: CSVEGTGAYEQYF.

In this sample, this clone turned up once. The chain is built from TRBV5-1 and TRBJ2-1; the match to TRBD2 covers 12 bases. With 4 bases clipped from V and 4 bases from J, the junction kept 3 bases outside the gene matches. The V gene's germline CDR1 is SGHRS and CDR2 YFSETQ. This CDR3 region has 15 residues. CDR3 sequence (DNA): TGCGCCAGCAGCGCTGGGACTAGCGGGTACAATGAGCAGTTCTTC. Protein sequence: CASSAGTSGYNEQFF.

The chain has TRBV3-1 (or the pseudogene TRBV3-2) and TRBJ2-7; weak D call: TRBD2 (5 bases). Trimming cost V 5 bases and J 0 bases, with 11 bases left between them. Germline V gene sequence: CDR1 LGHDT, CDR2 YNNKEL (reference sequence). This CDR3 has 14 residues. CDR3 sequence: CASSADWSSYEQYF. CDR3 nucleotides: TGTGCCAGCAGCGCGGACTGGAGCTCCTACGAGCAGTACTTC.

The J gene is TRBJ2-7, the V gene TRBV5-1; possible D gene TRBD1, 6 bases. CDR1 SGHRS and CDR2 YFSETQ come from the germline V gene. With 0 bases removed from V and 4 bases from J, the gap between germline ends came to 11 bases. The CDR3 is 14 residues long. The CDR3 nucleotides are TGCGCCAGCAGCTTGGACAGGGTGGGTTACGAGCAGTACTTC. Translated: CASSLDRVGYEQYF.

This clone was seen more than once but under ten times. The V gene is TRBV10-3, the J gene TRBJ2-3; 8 bases are shared with TRBD2. The CDR3 runs to 15 residues. Germline lookup yields CDR1 ENHRY and CDR2 SYGVKD. V lost 2 bases and J lost 2; bases outside the gene matches: 3. Here the CDR3 reads CAISETGGPTDTQYF. DNA for the CDR3: TGTGCCATCAGTGAGACGGGGGGGCCCACAGATACGCAGTATTTT.

This rearrangement joins TRBV3-1 (or the pseudogene TRBV3-2) to TRBJ2-1; 8 positions match TRBD1. V lost 6 bases to trimming and J lost 7 bases; unmatched junction nucleotides: 11. Germline values: CDR1 LGHDT, CDR2 YNNKEL (reference sequence). The CDR3 consists of 15 residues. CDR3 nucleotide sequence: TGTGCCAGCAGTCGAGAGGGACAGGTGTTAAATGAGCAGTTCTTC. Translating it yields CASSREGQVLNEQFF.

The chain is built from TRBV9 and TRBJ1-6; 7 nucleotides agree with TRBD1. Germline lookup yields CDR1 SGDLS and CDR2 YYNGEE. With V trimmed by 1 base and J by 5 bases, 9 bases remained unmatched. This CDR3 contains 17 residues. The CDR3 bases are TGTGCCAGCAGCGTAAGGTCAGGGGGTGTAGATAATTCACCCCTCCACTTT. This sequence encodes CASSVRSGGVDNSPLHF.

The gene calls are TRBV21-1 and TRBJ2-3; TRBD1, the table's D call, was not compared with the DNA. TRBV21-1 constitutes a pseudogene. The CDR3 consists of 17 residues. The CDR3 here is CASSKEIGDRTPDTQYF. The CDR3 bases are TGTGCCAGCAGCAAAGAAATTGGGGACAGGACTCCAGATACGCAGTATTTT.

This chain uses TRBV4-3 with TRBJ2-3; 7 positions agree with TRBD1. V was clipped by 1 base and J by 5 bases; unmatched bases: 12. This CDR3 comprises 17 residues. Germline V gives CDR1 LGHNA, CDR2 YSLEER. The CDR3 DNA is TGCGCCAGCAGCCAAGGTGCTGACAGGGAAAGCGGAGATACGCAGTATTTT. Translated, it gives CASSQGADRESGDTQYF.